A selection of T cell receptor beta chains follows, all from one sample in a study of cytomegalovirus exposure and HLA in healthy donors. Repertoires were generated with immunoSEQ multiplex PCR, while TCRdb's copy carries only in-frame clones and drops some. The data contain about 150,000 clones, roughly 89% of them seen just once; the ten biggest clones take up 3.3%. Sequences were obtained from PBMCs. The source is a woman aged 18-30 years in good health and CMV-seropositive. CDR3s include the opening cysteine and the closing phenylalanine or tryptophan. The order of the fields is V gene, D gene, J gene, CDR3 DNA, CDR3 protein. The D gene is left open where the match is weak.

TRBV10-1	TRBD2	TRBJ2-1	TGCGCCAGCAGCGAGCGGGAGGCTCGGGAGCAGTTCTTC	CASSEREAREQFF
TRBV19	TRBD2	TRBJ2-7	TGTGCCAGTAGCCCGAGACTAGCGGGAGGCTACGAGCAGTACTTC	CASSPRLAGGYEQYF
TRBV12-5	TRBD1	TRBJ1-4	TGTGCTAGTGGCCCGGGACAGGGTGTTGAAAAACTGTTTTTT	CASGPGQGVEKLFF
TRBV5-1	TRBD1	TRBJ1-1	TGCGCCAGCAGCATAAAACAGGGGGGCACTGAAGCTTTCTTT	CASSIKQGGTEAFF
TRBV7-8	TRBD1	TRBJ1-4	TGTGCCAGCAGCTTGGGACAGGCCGAAAAACTGTTTTTT	CASSLGQAEKLFF
TRBV7-3	TRBD2	TRBJ2-1	TGTGCCAGCAGCTCGGGCGGGAGGCGCGAAAATGAGCAGTTCTTC	CASSSGGRRENEQFF
TRBV7-6	-	TRBJ2-5	TGTGCCAGCAGTCAGAACAGGGGGGAGGGCGAGACCCAGTACTTC	CASSQNRGEGETQYF
TRBV11-2	TRBD2	TRBJ2-7	TGTGCCAGCAGCTTATTTCGACTAGCGGAGATCTCCTACGAGCAGTACTTC	CASSLFRLAEISYEQYF
TRBV27	-	TRBJ1-5	TGTGCCAGCAGTCCGGGTCAGCCCCAGCATTTT	CASSPGQPQHF
TRBV12-5	-	TRBJ2-5	TGTGCTAGTGGCCTCCCGACAAGGACTAAAGAGACCCAGTACTTC	CASGLPTRTKETQYF
TRBV27	-	TRBJ1-1	TGTGCCAGCAGCTCGGGGGGGAACACTGAAGCTTTCTTT	CASSSGGNTEAFF